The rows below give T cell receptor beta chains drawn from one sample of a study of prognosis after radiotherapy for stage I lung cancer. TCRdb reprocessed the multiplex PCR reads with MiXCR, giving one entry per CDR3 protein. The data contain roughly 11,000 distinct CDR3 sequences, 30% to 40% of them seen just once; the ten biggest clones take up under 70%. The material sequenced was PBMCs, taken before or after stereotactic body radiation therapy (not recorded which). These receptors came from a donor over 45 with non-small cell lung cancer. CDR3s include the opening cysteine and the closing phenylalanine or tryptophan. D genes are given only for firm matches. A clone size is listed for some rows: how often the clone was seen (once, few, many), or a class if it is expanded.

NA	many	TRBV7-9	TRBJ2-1	CASSLGLSWNEQFF	TGTGCCAGCAGCCTCGGCTTGTCATGGAATGAGCAGTTCTTC
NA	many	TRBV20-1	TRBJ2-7	CSAGWSGALVEGKGDEQYF	TGCAGTGCTGGGTGGTCAGGGGCCCTTGTAGAAGGGAAGGGGGACGAGCAGTACTTC
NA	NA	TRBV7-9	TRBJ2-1	CASSFTYNAQFF	TGTGCCAGCAGCTTCACCTACAATGCGCAGTTCTTC
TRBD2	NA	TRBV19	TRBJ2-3	CASSSLAEYTDTQYF	TGTGCCAGTAGTTCCCTAGCGGAGTACACAGATACGCAGTATTTT
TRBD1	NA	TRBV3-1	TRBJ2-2	CASSQVLDRGAWDGELFF	TGTGCCAGCAGCCAAGTCCTGGACAGGGGAGCTTGGGACGGGGAGCTGTTTTTT
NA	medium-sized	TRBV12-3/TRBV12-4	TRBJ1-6	CASSFRDNSPLHF	TGTGCCAGCAGTTTTAGGGATAATTCACCCCTCCACTTT
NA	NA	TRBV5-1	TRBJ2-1	CASSLRPSADNEQFF	TGCGCCAGCAGCTTGAGGCCCAGCGCCGACAATGAGCAGTTCTTC
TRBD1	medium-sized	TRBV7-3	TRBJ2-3	CASSQGQLTDTQYF	TGTGCCAGCAGCCAGGGACAGCTCACAGATACGCAGTATTTT
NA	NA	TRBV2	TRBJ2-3	CASSESFQPPDTQYF	TGTGCCAGCAGTGAAAGTTTCCAGCCCCCAGATACGCAGTATTTT
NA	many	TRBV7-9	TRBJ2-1	CASSFIGGSISYNEQFF	TGTGCCAGCAGCTTCATAGGGGGGAGTATCTCCTACAATGAGCAGTTCTTC
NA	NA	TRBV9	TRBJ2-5	CASSEGGGETQYF	TGTGCCAGCAGCGAAGGTGGTGGCGAGACCCAGTACTTC
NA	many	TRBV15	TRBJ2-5	CATSRDRGQQETQYF	TGTGCCACCAGCAGAGACAGGGGACAACAAGAGACCCAGTACTTC
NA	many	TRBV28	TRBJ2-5	CASRQTGGETQYF	TGTGCCAGCAGACAGACCGGGGGAGAGACCCAGTACTTC
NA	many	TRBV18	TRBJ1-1	CASSVGRDAEAFF	TGTGCCAGCTCCGTAGGCAGGGACGCTGAAGCTTTCTTT
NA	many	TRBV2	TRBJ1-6	CASSDFKAGTHSLHF	TGTGCCAGCAGCGACTTCAAAGCCGGGACACATTCCCTCCACTTT
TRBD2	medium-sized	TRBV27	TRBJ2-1	CASSLGGGGANEQFF	TGTGCCAGCAGTTTAGGTGGCGGGGGTGCCAATGAGCAGTTCTTC
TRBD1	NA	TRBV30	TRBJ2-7	CAWTLGTATYEQYF	TGTGCCTGGACCCTTGGGACAGCAACCTACGAGCAGTACTTC
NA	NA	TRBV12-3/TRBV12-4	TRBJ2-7	CASREMDQRMYEQYF	TGTGCCAGCAGGGAGATGGACCAAAGGATGTACGAGCAGTACTTC
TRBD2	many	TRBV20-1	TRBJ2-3	CSAPVSSGRATDTQYF	TGCAGTGCTCCCGTCAGTAGCGGGAGGGCCACAGATACGCAGTATTTT
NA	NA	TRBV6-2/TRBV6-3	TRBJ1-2	CASTRAGQGQRGYTF	TGTGCCAGCACCAGGGCAGGGCAAGGGCAAAGAGGCTACACCTTC
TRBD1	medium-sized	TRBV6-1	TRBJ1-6	CASKTGGNSPLHF	TGTGCCAGCAAAACAGGGGGTAATTCACCCCTCCACTTT
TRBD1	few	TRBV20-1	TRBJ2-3	CSASAGTGTDTQYF	TGCAGTGCTAGTGCCGGGACAGGTACAGATACGCAGTATTTT
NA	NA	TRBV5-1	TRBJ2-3	CASRHRVRLHKSTDTQYF	TGCGCCAGCCGTCACCGTGTCCGACTCCACAAAAGCACAGATACGCAGTATTTT
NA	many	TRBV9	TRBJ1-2	CASRQTDNYGYTF	TGTGCCAGCCGACAGACAGATAACTATGGCTACACCTTC
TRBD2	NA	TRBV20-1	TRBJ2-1	CSASSPGGGAYNEQFF	TGCAGTGCTAGTAGTCCGGGGGGAGGAGCTTACAATGAGCAGTTCTTC
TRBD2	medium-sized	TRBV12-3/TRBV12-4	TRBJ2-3	CASLGWSGRVSTDTQYF	TGTGCCAGCTTAGGTTGGAGCGGGAGGGTTAGCACAGATACGCAGTATTTT
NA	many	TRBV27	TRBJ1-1	CASSYDKNTEAFF	TGTGCCAGCAGTTATGACAAGAACACTGAAGCTTTCTTT
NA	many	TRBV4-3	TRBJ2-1	CASSQDSWTSYNEQFF	TGCGCCAGCAGCCAAGATAGTTGGACCTCCTACAATGAGCAGTTCTTC
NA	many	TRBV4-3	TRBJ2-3	CASSQGFGTDTQYF	TGCGCCAGCAGCCAAGGGTTTGGTACAGATACGCAGTATTTT
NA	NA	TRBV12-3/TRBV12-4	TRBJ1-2	CASSLDIGRGYGYTF	TGTGCCAGCAGTTTAGACATTGGCAGGGGCTATGGCTACACCTTC
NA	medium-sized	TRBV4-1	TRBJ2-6	CASSQPIRRPGANVLTF	TGCGCCAGCAGCCAACCTATCAGGCGACCTGGGGCCAACGTCCTGACTTTC
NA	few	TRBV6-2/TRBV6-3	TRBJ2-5	CASTPGQGKTQYF	TGTGCCAGCACCCCCGGGCAGGGAAAGACCCAGTACTTC
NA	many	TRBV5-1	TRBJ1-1	CASSLAWGRYMNTEAFF	TGCGCCAGCAGCTTGGCCTGGGGGAGGTACATGAACACTGAAGCTTTCTTT
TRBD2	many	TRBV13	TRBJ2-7	CASRSTIGLAGVEQYF	TGTGCCAGCAGATCGACCATCGGACTAGCGGGAGTCGAGCAGTACTTC
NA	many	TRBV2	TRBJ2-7	CASRATGRLYEQYF	TGTGCCAGCAGAGCAACTGGGCGGCTTTACGAGCAGTACTTC
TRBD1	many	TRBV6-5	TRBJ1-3	CASSYLGQYGNTIYF	TGTGCCAGCAGTTACCTGGGACAGTATGGAAACACCATATATTTT
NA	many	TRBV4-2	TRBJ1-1	CASSQAAEAFF	TGTGCCAGCAGCCAAGCCGCTGAAGCTTTCTTT
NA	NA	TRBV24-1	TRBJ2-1	CATSDLPGPLIGQFF	TGTGCCACCAGTGATTTGCCGGGCCCCCTTATTGGGCAGTTCTTC
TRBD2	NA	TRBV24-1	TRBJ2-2	CATSAISGRPNTGELFF	TGTGCCACCAGTGCGATTAGCGGGAGACCTAATACCGGGGAGCTGTTTTTT
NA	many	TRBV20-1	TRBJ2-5	CSASVLDLGETQYF	TGCAGTGCTAGTGTTCTCGACCTGGGGGAGACCCAGTACTTC
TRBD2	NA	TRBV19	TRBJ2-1	CASNSGVLDEQFF	TGTGCCAGTAATAGCGGGGTTTTGGATGAGCAGTTCTTC
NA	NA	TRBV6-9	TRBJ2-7	CASSSVSHEQYF	TGTGCCAGCAGTTCCGTTTCCCACGAGCAGTACTTC
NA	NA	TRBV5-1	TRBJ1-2	CASSLGDGANYGYTF	TGCGCCAGCAGCTTGGGGGACGGAGCTAACTATGGCTACACCTTC
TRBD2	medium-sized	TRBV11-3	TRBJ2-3	CASSPWTSGRARFTDTQYF	TGTGCCAGCAGCCCATGGACTAGCGGGAGGGCCCGGTTCACAGATACGCAGTATTTT
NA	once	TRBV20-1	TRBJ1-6	CSARDLRESYNSPLHF	TGCAGTGCTAGAGATTTGAGGGAATCCTATAATTCACCCCTCCACTTT
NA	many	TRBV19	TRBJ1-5	CASSIIFLGRYSNQPQHF	TGTGCCAGTAGTATTATATTCTTGGGGCGGTATAGCAATCAGCCCCAGCATTTT
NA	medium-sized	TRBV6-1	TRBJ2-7	CASSEALWGLWDEQYF	TGTGCCAGCAGTGAAGCGCTCTGGGGGCTTTGGGACGAGCAGTACTTC
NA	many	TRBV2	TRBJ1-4	CASSETLAASHEKLFF	TGTGCCAGCAGTGAGACGCTAGCGGCATCGCATGAAAAACTGTTTTTT
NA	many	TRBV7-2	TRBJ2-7	CASSLEWQSSSYEQYF	TGTGCCAGCAGCTTAGAGTGGCAGTCAAGCTCCTACGAGCAGTACTTC
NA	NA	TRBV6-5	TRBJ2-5	CASSYVYRAETQYF	TGTGCCAGCAGTTACGTTTACAGGGCGGAGACCCAGTACTTC